Shown below are 13 T cell receptor beta chains from a single sample sequenced in a study of Ad26.COV2.S vaccination and SARS-CoV-2 variants. Assay used: immunoSEQ multiplex PCR; TCRdb lists only in-frame clones, some missing. The table includes around 370,000 clones, more than 75% detected once. Treatment given: around 19 received Ad26.COV2.S at low or high dose, single or two shots; five or six received placebo; per-sample allocation not given. On day 63 after the first injection, vaccine and placebo recipients gave samples. The starting material was peripheral blood, obtained in a trial of Ad26.COV2.S vaccine versus placebo. The receptors derive from a person between 18 and 65 years old who received the Ad26.COV2.S COVID-19 vaccine or a placebo.

The chain combines TRBV25-1 with TRBJ2-5, with 7 bases fitting TRBD1. This CDR3 spans 15 amino acids. Per the germline V gene, CDR1 is MGHDK and CDR2 is SYGVNS. With V trimmed by 4 bases and J by 4 bases, 9 bases remained unmatched. The CDR3 loop is CASSAGQGVGETQYF. CDR3 sequence (DNA): TGTGCCAGCAGTGCGGGGCAGGGGGTAGGAGAGACCCAGTACTTC.

To note about this clone: At the DNA level, this CDR3 is encoded by other sequences in the same sample as well. V gene TRBV9 combines with J gene TRBJ2-1; 7 positions match TRBD2. The V and J ends lost 0 bases and 5 bases, in that order; junction bases with no gene match: 2. Germline values: CDR1 SGDLS, CDR2 YYNGEE. The CDR3 loop spans 14 amino acids. DNA of the CDR3: TGTGCCAGCAGCGTAGTCAGCGGGGACAATGAGCAGTTCTTC. Translation gives CASSVVSGDNEQFF.

V and J are TRBV30 and TRBJ2-5; 9 nucleotides line up with TRBD2. CDR1 is GTSNPN and CDR2 is SVGIG in the germline V gene (reference sequence). Trimming cost V 3 bases and J 2 bases; bases outside gene matches: 7. The CDR3 totals 15 residues. DNA for the CDR3: TGTGCCTGGAGGGGGGGAGCGGGAGGACAAGAGACCCAGTACTTC. Its protein is CAWRGGAGGQETQYF.

The V and J genes are TRBV29-1 and TRBJ1-1; the D is unclear. The CDR3 covers 9 residues. Germline CDR1 reads SQVTM; CDR2 reads ANQGSEA. CDR3 in DNA: TGCAGAGTGGGCCCTGAAGCTTTCTTT. This codes for CRVGPEAFF.

This chain uses TRBV19 with TRBJ2-1; 7 bases are shared with TRBD2. V was pared by 3 bases and J by 6 bases, with 11 bases of the junction left unmatched. This CDR3 is 16 amino acids long. Germline CDR1 LNHDA, CDR2 SQIVND (reference sequence). Here the CDR3 DNA reads TGTGCCAGTAGTATCGGCGGCGGGAGCTCCGGCAATGAGCAGTTCTTC. As protein: CASSIGGGSSGNEQFF.

The chain is built from TRBV6-5 and TRBJ2-2, with D unresolved. The germline CDR1 and CDR2 sequences are MNHEY and SVGAGI. V was trimmed by 11 bases and J by 9 bases, leaving 13 bases between them. CDR3 length: 11 residues. The CDR3 DNA is TGTGCCCCCGGGCCCTCCCGGGAGCTGTTTTTT. Its translation: CAPGPSRELFF.

The gene calls are TRBV11-2 and TRBJ1-6, with D hard to call. Trimming took 5 bases from V and 12 from J, leaving 14 bases between them. Germline CDR1 and CDR2: SGHAT and FQNNGV. The CDR3 totals 13 residues. The CDR3 region is CASSELGFRPLHF. The CDR3 DNA reads as TGTGCCAGCAGCGAGCTGGGATTTAGACCCCTCCACTTT.

The chain combines TRBV15 with TRBJ2-1; no clear D gene. Looked up from germline, CDR1 is LNHNV and CDR2 is YYDKDF (reference sequence). V dropped 1 base and J dropped 2 bases, with 9 bases sitting between them. This CDR3 has 15 residues. Written as DNA, the CDR3 is TGTGCCACCAGCAGAGCGACCGGAGCCTACAATGAGCAGTTCTTC. Residues: CATSRATGAYNEQFF.

The V and J genes are TRBV28 and TRBJ2-2, with unresolved D. V lost 10 bases to trimming and J lost 6 bases, with 12 bases between them. The CDR3 contains 12 residues. CDR1 and CDR2 (germline): MDHEN, SYDVKM. CDR3 protein: CATTAPPGELFF. The DNA of the CDR3 is TGTGCCACCACAGCGCCCCCCGGGGAGCTGTTTTTT.

V gene TRBV19 combines with J gene TRBJ1-2; a weak D match, TRBD1 (5 bases). This CDR3 comprises 18 residues. Trimming cost V 5 bases and J 4 bases, with 26 bases left between them. CDR1 and CDR2 (germline): LNHDA, SQIVND (reference sequence). The CDR3 nucleotides read TGTGCCAGTAGTCCACACAGGACCTCCGCTCTAAATCTCTATGGCTACACCTTC. Translation: CASSPHRTSALNLYGYTF.

This chain joins TRBV10-3 and TRBJ2-3; D not certain. The CDR3 has 11 residues. V was trimmed by 6 bases and J by 6 bases, leaving 7 bases between them. Germline CDR1 and CDR2: ENHRY and SYGVKD. For the CDR3, the DNA is TGTGCCATCAGGAAGGAGGATACGCAGTATTTT. It translates to CAIRKEDTQYF.

The rearrangement joins TRBV6-2 or TRBV6-3 to TRBJ2-7, with 9 bases that match TRBD2. The CDR3 runs to 15 residues. Germline lookup yields CDR1 MNHEY and CDR2 SVGEGT. With 6 bases clipped from V and 3 bases from J, the junction kept 9 bases outside the gene matches. CDR3 in DNA: TGTGCCAGCAGCCCATTCCGACTAGCGGTCTACGAGCAGTACTTC. Protein: CASSPFRLAVYEQYF.

The rearrangement links TRBV30 to TRBJ1-3; D is undetermined. V was shortened by 5 bases and J by 2 bases, with 10 bases between the two germline ends. This CDR3 comprises 13 residues. Germline CDR1 GTSNPN, CDR2 SVGIG (reference sequence). The CDR3 sequence is CAWGEIPGNTIYF. In DNA form, the CDR3 reads TGTGCCTGGGGGGAGATACCTGGAAACACCATATATTTT.